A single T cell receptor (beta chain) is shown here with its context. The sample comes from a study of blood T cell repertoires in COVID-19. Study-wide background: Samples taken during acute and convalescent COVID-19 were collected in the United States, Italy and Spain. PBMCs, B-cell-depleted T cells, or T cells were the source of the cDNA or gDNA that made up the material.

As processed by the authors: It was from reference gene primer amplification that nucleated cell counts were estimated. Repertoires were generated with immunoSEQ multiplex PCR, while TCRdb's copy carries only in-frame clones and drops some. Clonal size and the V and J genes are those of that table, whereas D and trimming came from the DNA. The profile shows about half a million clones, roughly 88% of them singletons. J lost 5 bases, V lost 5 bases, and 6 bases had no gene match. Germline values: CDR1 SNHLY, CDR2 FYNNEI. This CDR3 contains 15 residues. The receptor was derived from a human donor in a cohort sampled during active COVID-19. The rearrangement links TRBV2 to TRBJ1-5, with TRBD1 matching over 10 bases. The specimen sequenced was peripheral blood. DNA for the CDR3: TGTGCCAGCAGTCCCGGGACAGGGGCTGATCAGCCCCAGCATTTT. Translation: CASSPGTGADQPQHF.